Reported below is one T cell receptor (beta chain). What it binds is unknown. The source of the sample is a study of T cell responses to AZD1222 COVID-19 vaccine. Study findings and constraints: Two AZD1222 administrations were followed by greater Spike-specific TCR breadth and depth. Nearly half of spike-specific TCRs reportedly go after variant regions that carry no mutations. White British people made up most donors, females outnumbered males, and clonal diversity was possibly underestimated. Seropositive status at baseline applied to only a handful of AZD1222 recipients.

Clones were sequenced by immunoSEQ multiplex PCR, and TCRdb holds only the in-frame ones, with some missing. Of 180,000 or so clones listed, around 94% are singletons. Specimen: peripheral blood, collected on day 0 of AZD1222 vaccination. The clonotype comes from an adult in good health.

Here the CDR3 reads CASSPLAGVGYNEQFF. The DNA of the CDR3 is TGTGCCAGCAGCCCCCTAGCCGGGGTGGGCTACAATGAGCAGTTCTTC. V and J are TRBV3-1 (or the pseudogene TRBV3-2) and TRBJ2-1; maybe TRBD2 (5 bases). Looked up from germline, CDR1 is LGHDT and CDR2 is YNNKEL (reference sequence). The CDR3 is 16 residues long. Trimming took 4 bases from V and 3 from J, leaving 16 bases between them.